This TCR beta chain was observed in a study of shared clonotypes between healthy human individuals. The CDR3 totals 15 residues. The germline CDR1 and CDR2 sequences are MDHEN and SYDVKM. The V end lost 4 bases, the J end lost 8 bases, and 20 bases lay between the germline ends. The authors distributed each subset's genomic DNA evenly over several immunoSEQ plates. Clones were read by immunoSEQ multiplex PCR, and TCRdb kept only the in-frame ones, dropping some. The sample gives approximately 2.1 million clones, about 92% of which show up once; approximately 0.4% is in the top ten. This clone appeared a single time.

The clonotype originates from a man aged 18 to 29 in good health. Some clones in this sample may be carry-over from other donors' samples. The genes are TRBV28 and TRBJ1-2, with D possibly TRBD1 on 5 matching bases. The sequenced sample was naive CD4+ T cells from PBMCs. Subset defined: CD45RA+ positively selected. CDR3: CASSSTKTGAKGYTF. For the CDR3, the DNA is TGTGCCAGCAGTTCAACCAAGACCGGGGCAAAAGGCTACACCTTC.